This T cell receptor (beta chain) is drawn from a study of shared clonotypes between healthy human individuals. V was shortened by 6 bases and J by 0 bases, with 7 bases between the two germline ends. CDR3 length: 13 residues. CDR1 is SGHAT, CDR2 FQNNGV, per germline. The assay was immunoSEQ multiplex PCR, and TCRdb's table has in-frame clones only and misses some. The table lists 2 million to 2.5 million clones, 85% to 95% of them singletons. Donors, without exception, were Caucasian adults residing in Nashville, Tennessee. CD4+ cells yielded CD45RA+ naive and CD45RA-negative memory subsets. The chain uses TRBV11-2 and TRBJ2-3; no firm D call. This sequence was found in a man younger than 35 in good health. Sequenced sample: naive CD4+ T cells sorted from blood. Subset described: CD45RA+ positively selected. CDR3 coding DNA: TGTGCCAGCAGACCCGCTAGCACAGATACGCAGTATTTT. It translates to CASRPASTDTQYF.